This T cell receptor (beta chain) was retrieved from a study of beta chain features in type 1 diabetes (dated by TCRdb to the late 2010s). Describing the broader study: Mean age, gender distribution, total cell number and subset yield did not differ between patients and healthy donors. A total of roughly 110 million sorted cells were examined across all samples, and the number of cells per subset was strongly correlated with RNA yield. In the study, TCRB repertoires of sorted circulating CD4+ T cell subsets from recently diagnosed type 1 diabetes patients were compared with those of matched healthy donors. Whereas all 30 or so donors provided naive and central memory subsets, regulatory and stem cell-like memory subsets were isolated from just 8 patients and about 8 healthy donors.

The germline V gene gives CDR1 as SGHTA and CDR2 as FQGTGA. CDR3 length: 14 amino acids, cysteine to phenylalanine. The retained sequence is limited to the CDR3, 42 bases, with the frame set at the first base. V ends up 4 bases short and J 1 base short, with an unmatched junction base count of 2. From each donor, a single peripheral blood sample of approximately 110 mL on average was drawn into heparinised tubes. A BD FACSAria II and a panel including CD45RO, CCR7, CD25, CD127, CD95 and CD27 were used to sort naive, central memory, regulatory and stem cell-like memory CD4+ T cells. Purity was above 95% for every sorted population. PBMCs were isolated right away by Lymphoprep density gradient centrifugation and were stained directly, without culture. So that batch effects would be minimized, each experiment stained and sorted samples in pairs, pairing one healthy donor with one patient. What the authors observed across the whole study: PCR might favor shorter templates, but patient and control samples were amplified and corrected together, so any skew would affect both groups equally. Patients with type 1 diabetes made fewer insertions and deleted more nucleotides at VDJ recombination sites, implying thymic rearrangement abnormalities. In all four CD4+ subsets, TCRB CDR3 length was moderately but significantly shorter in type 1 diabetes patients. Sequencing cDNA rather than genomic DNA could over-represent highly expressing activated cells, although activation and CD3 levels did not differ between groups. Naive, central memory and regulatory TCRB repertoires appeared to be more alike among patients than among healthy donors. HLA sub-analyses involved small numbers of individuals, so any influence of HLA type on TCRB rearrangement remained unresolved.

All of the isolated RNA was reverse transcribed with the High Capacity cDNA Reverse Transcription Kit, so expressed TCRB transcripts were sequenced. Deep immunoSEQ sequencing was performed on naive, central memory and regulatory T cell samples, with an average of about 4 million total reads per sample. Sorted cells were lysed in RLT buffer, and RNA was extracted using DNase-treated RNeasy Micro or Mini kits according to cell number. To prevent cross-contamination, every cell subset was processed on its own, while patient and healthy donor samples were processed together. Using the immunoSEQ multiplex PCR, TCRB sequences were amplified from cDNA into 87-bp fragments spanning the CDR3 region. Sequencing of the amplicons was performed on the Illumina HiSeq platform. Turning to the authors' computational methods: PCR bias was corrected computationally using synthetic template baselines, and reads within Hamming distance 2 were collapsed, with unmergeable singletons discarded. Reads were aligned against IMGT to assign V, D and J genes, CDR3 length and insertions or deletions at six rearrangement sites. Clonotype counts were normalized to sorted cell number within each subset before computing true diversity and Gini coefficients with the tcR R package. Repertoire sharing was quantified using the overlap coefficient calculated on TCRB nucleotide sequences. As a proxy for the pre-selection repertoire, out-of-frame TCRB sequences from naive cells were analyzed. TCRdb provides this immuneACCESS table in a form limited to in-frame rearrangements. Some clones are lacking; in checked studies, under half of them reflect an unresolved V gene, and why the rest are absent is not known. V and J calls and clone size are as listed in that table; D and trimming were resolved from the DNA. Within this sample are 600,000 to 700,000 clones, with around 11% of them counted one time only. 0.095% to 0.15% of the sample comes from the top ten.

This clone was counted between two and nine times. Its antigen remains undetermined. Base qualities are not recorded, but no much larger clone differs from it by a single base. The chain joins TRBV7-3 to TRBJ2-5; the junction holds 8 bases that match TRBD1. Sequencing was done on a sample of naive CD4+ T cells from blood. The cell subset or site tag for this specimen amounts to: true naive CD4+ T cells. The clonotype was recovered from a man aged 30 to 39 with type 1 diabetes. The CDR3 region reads CASSSTGAQETQYF. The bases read TGTGCCAGCAGCTCGACAGGGGCCCAAGAGACCCAGTACTTC.